Shown below are 28 T cell receptor beta chains from a single sample sequenced in a study of CD4+ T cells in melanoma. The assay was immunoSEQ multiplex PCR, and TCRdb's table has in-frame clones only and misses some. The sample includes approximately 110,000 clones, roughly 90% of them seen just once. Input material: peripheral blood. All receptors derive from a human donor with melanoma.

The rearrangement joins TRBV7-8 to TRBJ2-1; D call uncertain. There are 14 residues in the CDR3. Germline-derived CDR1 and CDR2 are SGHVS and FQNEAQ. V was trimmed by 1 base and J by 4 bases, leaving 8 bases between them. CDR3 sequence reads: CASSLVRRYNEQFF. CDR3 bases: TGTGCCAGCAGCTTAGTCAGGCGTTACAATGAGCAGTTCTTC.

There are many counts of this clone. CDR3 loop: CASSSGASNQPQHF. The CDR3 DNA is TGTGCCAGCAGTTCAGGGGCCAGCAATCAGCCCCAGCATTTT. The J gene is TRBJ1-5, the V gene TRBV7-9, with a tentative D call TRBD1 (6 bases). The CDR3 is made up of 14 amino acids. Germline V gene lookup returns CDR1 SEHNR and CDR2 FQNEAQ (reference sequence). The V end lost 6 bases, the J end lost 1 base, and 10 bases lay between the germline ends.

This clone appeared a few times. The J gene is TRBJ2-1, the V gene TRBV27; D remains unclear. Germline lookup yields CDR1 MNHEY and CDR2 SMNVEV (reference sequence). The CDR3 runs to 12 residues. Trimming removed 6 bases from V and 4 bases from J, with 7 bases in between. The CDR3 region has the DNA TGTGCCAGCAGGGAAGGGTACAATGAGCAGTTCTTC. It yields the protein CASREGYNEQFF.

The rearrangement joins TRBV5-4 to TRBJ1-2; 7 bases fit TRBD1. V lost 6 bases, J lost 8 bases, and 10 bases stayed unmatched. Germline assignment: CDR1 SGHNT and CDR2 YYREEE (reference sequence). The CDR3 loop spans 13 amino acids. The CDR3 nucleotides read TGTGCCAGCAACCTCTGGACAGGAGGAGGCTACACCTTC. Its translation is CASNLWTGGGYTF.

The CDR3 sequence is CATNRRRTDLNYGYTF. The CDR3 nucleotides are TGTGCCACCAACAGGAGGAGGACAGACTTAAACTATGGCTACACCTTC. The genes are TRBV11-2 and TRBJ1-2; D perhaps matches TRBD1 (6 bases). V was cut by 10 bases and J by 2 bases, with 23 bases left in between. CDR1 is SGHAT, CDR2 FQNNGV, per germline. The CDR3 runs 16 residues. Full variable domain (remainder filled in from reference TRBV11-2 and TRBJ1-2): EAGVAQSPRYKIIEKRQSVAFWCNPISGHATLYWYQQILGQGPKLLIQFQNNGVVDDSQLPKDRFSAERLKGVDSTLKIQPAKLEDSAVYLCATNRRRTDLNYGYTFGSGTRLTVV.

The genes are TRBV28 and TRBJ2-7; the match to TRBD2 covers 10 bases. This CDR3 region has 14 residues. CDR1 MDHEN and CDR2 SYDVKM come from the germline V gene. The trim removed 8 bases at V and 4 bases at J, leaving 8 bases unmatched. In nucleotides, the CDR3 is TGTGCCAGCTTCCCACTAGCGGGAAGGTACGAGCAGTACTTC. Translating gives CASFPLAGRYEQYF.

The chain joins TRBV5-1 to TRBJ2-3, with 9 bases identical to TRBD2. The CDR3 length is 16 residues. The trim removed 1 base at V and 6 bases at J, leaving 9 bases unmatched. CDR1 is SGHRS, CDR2 YFSETQ, per germline. DNA of the CDR3: TGCGCCAGCAGCTTGTTCGGGACTAGCTCCTACGATACGCAGTATTTT. This sequence encodes CASSLFGTSSYDTQYF.

The chain carries TRBV28 and TRBJ2-3; no clear D. Germline loops: CDR1 MDHEN, CDR2 SYDVKM. V lost 7 bases and J lost 10, with 18 bases in between. This CDR3 is 13 amino acids long. The CDR3 DNA reads as TGTGCCAGCACCAAGAGTCGCCGCCGCCCGCAGTATTTT. Translated: CASTKSRRRPQYF.

The chain links TRBV11-3 to TRBJ2-1; 7 bases match TRBD2. This CDR3 comprises 16 residues. Germline V gene data show CDR1 as SGHNT and CDR2 as YENEEA. V dropped 5 bases and J dropped 3; count of bases not matched to a gene: 10. CDR3 nucleotides: TGTGCCAGCAGCCCCTCCGGGACTACCCGCTACAATGAGCAGTTCTTC. Amino acid sequence: CASSPSGTTRYNEQFF.

This rearrangement joins TRBV5-1 to TRBJ2-6; D not certain. The CDR3 is made up of 15 amino acids. Germline CDR1 and CDR2: SGHRS and YFSETQ. The V end lost 0 bases, the J end lost 3 bases, and 7 bases lay between the germline ends. For the CDR3, the DNA is TGCGCCAGCAGCTTGGACGGGCATGGGGCCAACGTCCTGACTTTC. Protein: CASSLDGHGANVLTF. Full variable domain (rest looked up from reference TRBV5-1 and TRBJ2-6): KAGVTQTPRYLIKTRGQQVTLSCSPISGHRSVSWYQQTPGQGLQFLFEYFSETQRNKGNFPGRFSGRQFSNSRSEMNVSTLELGDSALYLCASSLDGHGANVLTFGAGSRLTVL.

V and J are TRBV9 and TRBJ2-1; 13 bases match TRBD2. V lost 4 bases, J lost 5 bases, and 6 bases stayed unmatched. Germline values: CDR1 SGDLS, CDR2 YYNGEE. This CDR3 is 16 amino acids long. The CDR3 nucleotides are TGTGCCAGCAGCCTTAAACTAGCGGGGGGGGACAATGAGCAGTTCTTC. It is translated as CASSLKLAGGDNEQFF.

As regards this clone: One end of the junction fails to match germline, which may point to a read error. The CDR3 reads CASSVDRGLKLEYF. CDR3 nucleotide sequence: TGTGCCAGCAGCGTAGACAGGGGGCTAAAGTTGGAGTACTTC. This rearrangement joins TRBV11-2 to TRBJ2-7, with 10 positions matching TRBD1. CDR1 is SGHAT, CDR2 FQNNGV, per germline. CDR3 length equals 14 residues.

V usage is TRBV6-1 and J usage is TRBJ2-5, with 8 bases that match TRBD2. Germline values: CDR1 MNHNS, CDR2 SASEGT. The CDR3 extends over 16 amino acids. V lost 0 bases and J lost 4; bases outside the gene matches: 7. CDR3 in DNA: TGTGCCAGCAGTGAAGCTTATCAGCGGGGGCGAGAGACCCAGTACTTC. Its protein is CASSEAYQRGRETQYF.

V usage is TRBV11-3 and J usage is TRBJ2-2; 7 bases agree with TRBD1. This CDR3 comprises 14 residues. The germline gives CDR1 SGHNT, CDR2 YENEEA. Losses at the gene ends were 5 bases for V and 6 bases for J; bases not matched to a gene: 6. CDR3 region: CASSRQGLAGELFF. CDR3 nucleotide sequence: TGTGCCAGCAGCCGACAGGGTCTGGCCGGGGAGCTGTTTTTT.

V usage is TRBV5-5 and J usage is TRBJ2-7, with D perhaps matching TRBD1 or TRBD2 (5 bases each). In germline, CDR1 is SGHKS, CDR2 YYEKEE (reference sequence). The germline V and J ends were trimmed by 4 bases and 3 bases, with 17 bases remaining between them. This CDR3 spans 15 amino acids. The DNA for the CDR3 is TGTGCCAGCAGCCACCTCCGGGACCAACTCTACGAGCAGTACTTC. Amino acid sequence: CASSHLRDQLYEQYF.

This chain links TRBV15 with TRBJ1-3; D is possibly TRBD1 (5 bases). V was clipped by 5 bases and J by 2 bases, with 7 bases between them. The CDR3 covers 13 residues. Germline V gene lookup returns CDR1 LNHNV and CDR2 YYDKDF (reference sequence). Written as DNA, the CDR3 is TGTGCCACCAGCTCGGGGGCTGGAAACACCATATATTTT. This sequence encodes CATSSGAGNTIYF.

The chain links TRBV19 to TRBJ2-1, with TRBD2 identical over 10 bases. V lost 1 base to trimming and J lost 5 bases; unmatched junction nucleotides: 2. This CDR3 contains 15 residues. Germline values: CDR1 LNHDA, CDR2 SQIVND (reference sequence). CDR3 nucleotide sequence: TGTGCCAGTAGTATAGGACTAGCGGGTAACAATGAGCAGTTCTTC. Encoded protein: CASSIGLAGNNEQFF.

A note on this clone: This sample includes further DNA sequences coding for the same CDR3. The J gene is TRBJ1-2, the V gene TRBV5-1; TRBD1 aligns across 7 bases. V was clipped by 0 bases and J by 3 bases; unmatched bases: 2. Per germline, CDR1 SGHRS and CDR2 YFSETQ. The CDR3 spans 14 residues. CDR3 region: CASSLGQGDYGYTF. CDR3 sequence (DNA): TGCGCCAGCAGCTTGGGACAGGGTGACTATGGCTACACCTTC.

V gene TRBV27 combines with J gene TRBJ1-5; a weak D match, TRBD1 (5 bases). Trimming removed 9 bases at V and 1 base at J, with 13 bases between. There are 14 residues in the CDR3. CDR1 MNHEY and CDR2 SMNVEV come from the germline V gene (reference sequence). The CDR3 sequence: CASSRTSSNQPQHF. CDR3 in DNA: TGTGCCAGTTCCCGGACATCGAGCAATCAGCCCCAGCATTTT.

The V call is TRBV4-3, the J call TRBJ2-1, with TRBD1 matching 10 bases. The germline gives CDR1 LGHNA, CDR2 YSLEER. The CDR3 is made up of 13 amino acids. The ends lost 3 bases at V and 9 bases at J; junction bases unmatched: 2. The CDR3 loop is CASSQGDRGEQFF. The CDR3 coding sequence is TGCGCCAGCAGCCAGGGGGACAGGGGTGAGCAGTTCTTC.

The chain uses TRBV11-3 and TRBJ1-1; D is unclear. The CDR3 has 13 residues. The germline V gene encodes CDR1 SGHNT and CDR2 YENEEA. Trimming shortened V by 5 bases and J by 2 bases, and 9 bases separated the two germline ends. The CDR3 loop reads CASSVLSNTEAFF. The CDR3 DNA reads as TGTGCCAGCAGCGTACTGTCCAACACTGAAGCTTTCTTT.

This clone was observed a few times. This rearrangement joins TRBV2 to TRBJ1-2, with no clear D. The CDR3 length is 14 residues. Trimming removed 3 bases from V and 3 bases from J, with 11 bases in between. The germline V gene has CDR1 SNHLY and CDR2 FYNNEI. CDR3 sequence reads: CASSDGRTYYGYTF. The CDR3 DNA follows: TGTGCCAGCAGTGATGGTCGGACTTACTATGGCTACACCTTC.

The chain couples TRBV7-6 to TRBJ2-1, with 10 bases lining up with TRBD1. This CDR3 contains 14 residues. Germline assignment: CDR1 SGHVS and CDR2 FNYEAQ. The V gene end was trimmed by 5 bases and the J gene end by 8 bases; junction bases not matched to a gene: 6. In DNA form, the CDR3 reads TGTGCCAGCAGCACAGGACAGGGGGGTCATGAGCAGTTCTTC. Translated: CASSTGQGGHEQFF.

The chain links TRBV7-9 to TRBJ2-7, with 12 bases identical to TRBD1. The CDR3 contains 16 residues. The ends lost 4 bases at V and 8 bases at J; junction bases unmatched: 12. The germline V gene encodes CDR1 SEHNR and CDR2 FQNEAQ (reference sequence). CDR3 region: CASSSNLGTGGNKQYF. CDR3 bases: TGTGCCAGCAGCTCTAACCTCGGGACAGGGGGCAATAAGCAGTACTTC.

J is TRBJ1-1 and V is TRBV19; D not certain. Trimming removed 5 bases from V and 4 bases from J, with 14 bases in between. CDR1 LNHDA and CDR2 SQIVND come from the germline V gene (reference sequence). The CDR3 contains 14 residues. The DNA for the CDR3 is TGTGCCAGTAGTGCTACCCAACAAGGCACTGAAGCTTTCTTT. It codes for CASSATQQGTEAFF. Full variable domain (missing parts from reference TRBV19 and TRBJ1-1): DGGITQSPKYLFRKEGQNVTLSCEQNLNHDAMYWYRQDPGQGLRLIYYSQIVNDFQKGDIAEGYSVSREKKESFPLTVTSAQKNPTAFYLCASSATQQGTEAFFGQGTRLTVV.

The chain links TRBV14 to TRBJ2-3; D not resolved. Germline assignment: CDR1 SGHDN and CDR2 FVKESK. The CDR3 runs to 13 residues. V was clipped by 3 bases and J by 5 bases, with 9 bases between them. The CDR3 DNA sequence: TGTGCCAGCAGCCACGACCTGGAAGATACGCAGTATTTT. Its protein product is CASSHDLEDTQYF.

Here the CDR3 DNA reads TGTGCCAGCAGTGGTGGACTAGCGGGAATCCACGAGCAGTACTTC. This sequence encodes CASSGGLAGIHEQYF. The V gene is TRBV25-1, the J gene TRBJ2-7; 12 bases line up with TRBD2. The CDR3 sequence is 15 residues long. V lost 4 bases and J lost 5; bases outside the gene matches: 6. Germline V lookup: CDR1 MGHDK, CDR2 SYGVNS.

This chain uses TRBV4-2 with TRBJ2-3; TRBD2 might be the D (7 bases). The CDR3 loop spans 15 amino acids. The ends were cut back, 2 bases at V and 7 bases at J, with 16 bases in the middle. The germline CDR1 and CDR2 sequences are LGHNA and YNFKEQ. CDR3: CASSQRVGGRYTQYF. CDR3 coding DNA: TGTGCCAGCAGCCAACGGGTGGGGGGGCGATATACGCAGTATTTT.